Listed below are T cell receptor beta chains from one sample, sequenced in a study of T cells in Graves' hyperthyroidism and ophthalmopathy. TCRdb analysed the multiplex PCR reads with MiXCR anew, one entry per CDR3 protein. The sample includes over 700,000 distinct CDR3 sequences, roughly 40% of them seen just once. The material sequenced was blood. The receptors derive from a man younger than 35 with Graves' hyperthyroidism. Each CDR3 is given with its conserved first and last residue. Fields, in order: D gene, clone size, V gene, J gene, CDR3 protein, CDR3 DNA. D genes are given only for firm matches. Some rows mark clone size as missing; the rest say once, few, many or name a class of expanded clone.

-	-	TRBV15	TRBJ1-4	CTTSVGGGNEKLFF	TGTACCACCTCTGTCGGGGGGGGAAATGAAAAACTGTTTTTT
-	many	TRBV10-3	TRBJ2-7	CATRQIEGSYEQYF	TGTGCCACCCGACAGATCGAAGGTTCCTACGAGCAGTACTTC
TRBD1	-	TRBV7-2	TRBJ2-7	CASSYRQGRSYEQYF	TGTGCCAGCAGTTATCGACAGGGAAGGTCCTACGAGCAGTACTTC
-	-	TRBV24-1	TRBJ2-3	CATSDGDSTDTQYF	TGTGCCACCAGCGACGGGGACAGCACAGATACGCAGTATTTT
-	-	TRBV5-1	TRBJ2-7	CASSQEGGLYEQYF	TGTGCCAGCAGCCAGGAGGGGGGCCTCTACGAGCAGTACTTC
-	few	TRBV6-6	TRBJ1-1	CASSYGDLAFF	TGTGCCAGCAGTTACGGGGACCTGGCTTTCTTT
TRBD2	few	TRBV20-1	TRBJ2-7	CSAARSGTRSEQYF	TGCAGTGCGGCGCGAAGCGGGACGCGTAGCGAGCAGTACTTC
-	few	TRBV6-6	TRBJ2-6	CASRHDSSGANVLTF	TGTGCCAGCAGGCACGACAGCTCTGGGGCCAACGTCCTGACTTTC
-	-	TRBV3-1	TRBJ2-5	CASSQSLGETQYF	TGTGCCAGCAGCCAAAGTCTGGGGGAGACCCAGTACTTC
-	-	TRBV25-1	TRBJ1-6	CASSSDRPDNSPLHF	TGTGCCAGCAGCTCTGACAGGCCAGACAATTCACCCCTCCACTTT
TRBD2	few	TRBV7-9	TRBJ2-5	CASSLVGPRAGALRETQYF	TGTGCCAGCAGCTTAGTGGGACCCCGGGCGGGAGCCCTACGAGAGACCCAGTACTTC
TRBD1	many	TRBV7-9	TRBJ2-7	CASSLGDRGYEQYF	TGTGCCAGCAGCTTGGGGGACAGGGGCTACGAGCAGTACTTC
-	-	TRBV2	TRBJ2-5	CASSRGLQQETQYF	TGTGCCAGCTCACGGGGACTCCAACAAGAGACCCAGTACTTC
-	-	TRBV19	TRBJ1-1	CASSGPSSAGIEAFF	TGTGCCAGCAGTGGGCCCTCGAGCGCCGGCATTGAAGCTTTCTTT
-	many	TRBV14	TRBJ2-5	CASSQVRGSVETQYF	TGTGCCAGCAGCCAAGTGCGGGGATCGGTCGAGACCCAGTACTTC
-	-	TRBV5-1	TRBJ1-1	CASSFPGHSTEAFF	TGCGCCAGCAGCTTTCCAGGGCATAGCACTGAAGCTTTCTTT
-	-	TRBV5-4	TRBJ2-5	CASSVQDGGEETQYF	TGCGCCAGCAGCGTCCAGGACGGAGGAGAAGAGACCCAGTACTTC
-	once	TRBV10-3	TRBJ2-7	CASSVIPGDYEQYF	TGTGCCAGCAGTGTAATACCGGGAGACTACGAGCAGTACTTC
-	few	TRBV7-9	TRBJ2-7	CASSLLPAANYEQYF	TGTGCCAGCAGCTTATTACCAGCGGCGAACTACGAGCAGTACTTC